One TCR beta chain is described in this entry. This sample was included in a study of T-cell memory formation after mild COVID-19. Study in general: TCR clusters showed largely donor specificity.

A 5'RACE reaction primed in the constant segment made cDNA libraries of TCR alpha and TCR beta, and these carried sample barcodes and UMIs. TCRdb itself ran the 5' RACE reads through MiXCR, one entry per CDR3 protein. The sample yields a few hundred thousand distinct CDR3 sequences, about 10% seen once. This CDR3 contains 14 residues. Trimming left V 5 bases short and J 3 bases short, with 14 bases between. The germline CDR1 and CDR2 sequences are SGHVS and FNYEAQ. The sequence came from a man between 18 and 35 years old who had mild COVID-19 (a few samples of this study predate the infection). Cell type and time point are not known. Sequencing was done on a sample of PBMCs or a T cell subset sorted from them (not recorded which). This sequence joins TRBV7-6 and TRBJ2-7; D gene unclear. The CDR3 is CASSHPPDGYEQYF. The CDR3 DNA follows: TGTGCCAGCAGCCACCCCCCCGACGGCTACGAGCAGTACTTC.